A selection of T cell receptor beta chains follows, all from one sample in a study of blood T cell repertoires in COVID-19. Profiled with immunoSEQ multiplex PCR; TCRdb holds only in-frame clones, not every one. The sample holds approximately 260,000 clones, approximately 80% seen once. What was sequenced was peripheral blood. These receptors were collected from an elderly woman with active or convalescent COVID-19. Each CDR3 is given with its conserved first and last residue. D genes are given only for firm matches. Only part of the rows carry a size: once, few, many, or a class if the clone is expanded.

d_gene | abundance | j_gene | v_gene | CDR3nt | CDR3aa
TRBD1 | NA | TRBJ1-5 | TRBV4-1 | TGCGCCAGCAGCCAAGAACTAGGGGGCCGAAATCAGCCCCAGCATTTT | CASSQELGGRNQPQHF
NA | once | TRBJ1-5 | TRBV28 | TGTGCCAGCAGTTTAAGCATGGTCGGGTCCCAGCATTTT | CASSLSMVGSQHF
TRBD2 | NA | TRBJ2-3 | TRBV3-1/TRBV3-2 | TGTGCCAGCAGCGCCACTAGCGGCCCCGTCGCAGATACGCAGTATTTT | CASSATSGPVADTQYF
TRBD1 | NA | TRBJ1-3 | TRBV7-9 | TGTGCCAGCAGCGCGGACAGGGACTCTGGAAACACCATATATTTT | CASSADRDSGNTIYF
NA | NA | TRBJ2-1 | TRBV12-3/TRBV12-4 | TGTGCCAGCAGTTTATTCGGCAATGAGCAGTTCTTC | CASSLFGNEQFF
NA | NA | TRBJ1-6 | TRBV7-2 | TGTGCCAGCGGGAGCTCCTATAATTCACCCCTCCACTTT | CASGSSYNSPLHF
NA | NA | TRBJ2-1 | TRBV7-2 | TGTGCCAGCAGAACCCCAGTGAGAGCGGGTGAGCAGTTCTTC | CASRTPVRAGEQFF
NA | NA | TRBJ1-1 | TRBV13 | TGTGCCAGCAGCTCTATGCGGGCGACTGAAGCTTTCTTT | CASSSMRATEAFF
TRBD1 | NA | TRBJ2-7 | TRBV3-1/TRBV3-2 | TGTGCCAGCAGCCAACAGGGGGTCTCCTACGAGCAGTACTTC | CASSQQGVSYEQYF
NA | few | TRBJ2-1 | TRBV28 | TGTGCCAGCAGTTTAACAGGTTACAATGAGCAGTTCTTC | CASSLTGYNEQFF
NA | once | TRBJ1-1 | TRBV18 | TGTGCCAGCTCACCGCGAGGGGGAGTGAACACTGAAGCTTTCTTT | CASSPRGGVNTEAFF
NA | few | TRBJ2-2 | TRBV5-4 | TGTGCCAGCAGCTTGGGGGGGACAATAAACACCGGGGAGCTGTTTTTT | CASSLGGTINTGELFF
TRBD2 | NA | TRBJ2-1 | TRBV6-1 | TGTGCCAGCAGTGAGTCGAGGACTAGCGGTTACAATGAGCAGTTCTTC | CASSESRTSGYNEQFF